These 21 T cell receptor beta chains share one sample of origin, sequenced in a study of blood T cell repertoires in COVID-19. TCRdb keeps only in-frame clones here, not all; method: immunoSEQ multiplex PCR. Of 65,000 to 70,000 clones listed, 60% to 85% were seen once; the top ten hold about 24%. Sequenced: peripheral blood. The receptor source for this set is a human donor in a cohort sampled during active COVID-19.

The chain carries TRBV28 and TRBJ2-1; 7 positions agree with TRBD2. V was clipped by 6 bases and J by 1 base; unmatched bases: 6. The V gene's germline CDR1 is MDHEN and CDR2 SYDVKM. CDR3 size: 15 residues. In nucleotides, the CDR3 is TGTGCCAGCAGCCCCGGGGGGAGGTCCTACAATGAGCAGTTCTTC. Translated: CASSPGGRSYNEQFF.

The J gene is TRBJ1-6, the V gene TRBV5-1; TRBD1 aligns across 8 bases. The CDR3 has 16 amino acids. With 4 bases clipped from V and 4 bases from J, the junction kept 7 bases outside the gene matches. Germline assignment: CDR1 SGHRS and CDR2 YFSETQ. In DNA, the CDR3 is TGCGCCAGCAGCCCCGGGACAGGAGGTTATAATTCACCCCTCCACTTT. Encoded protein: CASSPGTGGYNSPLHF.

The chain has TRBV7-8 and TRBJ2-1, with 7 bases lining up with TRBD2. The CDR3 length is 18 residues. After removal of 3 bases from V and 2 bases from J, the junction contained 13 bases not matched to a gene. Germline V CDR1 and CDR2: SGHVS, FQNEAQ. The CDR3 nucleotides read TGTGCCAGCAGCTTGGGGGGGTCAACTAGCTCCCCCTACAATGAGCAGTTCTTC. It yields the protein CASSLGGSTSSPYNEQFF.

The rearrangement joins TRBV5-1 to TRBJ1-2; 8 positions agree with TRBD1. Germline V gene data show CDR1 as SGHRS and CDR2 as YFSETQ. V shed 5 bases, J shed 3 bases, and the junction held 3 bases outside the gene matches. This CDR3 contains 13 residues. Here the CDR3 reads CASRPTGDYGYTF. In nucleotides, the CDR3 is TGCGCCAGCAGGCCGACAGGGGACTATGGCTACACCTTC.

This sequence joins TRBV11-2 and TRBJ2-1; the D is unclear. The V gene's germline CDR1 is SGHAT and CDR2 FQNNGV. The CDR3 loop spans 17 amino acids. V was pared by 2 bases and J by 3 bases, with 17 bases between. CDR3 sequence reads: CASSLQRVFSDYNEQFF. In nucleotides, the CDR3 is TGTGCCAGCAGCTTACAACGGGTCTTTTCGGACTACAATGAGCAGTTCTTC.

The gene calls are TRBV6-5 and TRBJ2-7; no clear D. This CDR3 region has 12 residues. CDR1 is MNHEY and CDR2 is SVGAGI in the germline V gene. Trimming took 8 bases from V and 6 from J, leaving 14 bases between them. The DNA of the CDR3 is TGTGCCAGCCCCGCATCGATGAGCGAGCAGTACTTC. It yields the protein CASPASMSEQYF.

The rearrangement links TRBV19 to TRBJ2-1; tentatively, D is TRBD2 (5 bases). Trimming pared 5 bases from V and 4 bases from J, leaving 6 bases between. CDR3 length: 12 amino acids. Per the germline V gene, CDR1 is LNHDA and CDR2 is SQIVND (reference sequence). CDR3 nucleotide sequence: TGTGCCAGTAGTCGAGGGTACAATGAGCAGTTCTTC. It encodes CASSRGYNEQFF. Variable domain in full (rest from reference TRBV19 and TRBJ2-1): DGGITQSPKYLFRKEGQNVTLSCEQNLNHDAMYWYRQDPGQGLRLIYYSQIVNDFQKGDIAEGYSVSREKKESFPLTVTSAQKNPTAFYLCASSRGYNEQFFGPGTRLTVL.

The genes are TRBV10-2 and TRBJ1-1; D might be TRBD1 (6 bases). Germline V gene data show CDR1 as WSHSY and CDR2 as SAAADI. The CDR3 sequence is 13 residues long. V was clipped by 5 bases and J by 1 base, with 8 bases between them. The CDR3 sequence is CASSLGGNTEAFF. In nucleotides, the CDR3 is TGCGCCAGCAGTCTAGGGGGGAACACTGAAGCTTTCTTT.

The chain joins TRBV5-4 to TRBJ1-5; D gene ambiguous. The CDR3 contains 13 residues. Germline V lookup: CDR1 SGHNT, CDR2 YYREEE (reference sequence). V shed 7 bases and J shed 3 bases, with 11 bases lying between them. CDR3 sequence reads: CASGTHPNQPQHF. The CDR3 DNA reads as TGTGCCAGCGGCACCCACCCCAATCAGCCCCAGCATTTT.

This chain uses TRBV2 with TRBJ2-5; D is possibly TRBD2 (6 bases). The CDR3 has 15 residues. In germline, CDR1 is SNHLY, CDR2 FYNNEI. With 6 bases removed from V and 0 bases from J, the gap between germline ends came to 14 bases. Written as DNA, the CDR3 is TGTGCCAGCAGAAAAGGGCGGGGAGACCAAGAGACCCAGTACTTC. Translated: CASRKGRGDQETQYF.

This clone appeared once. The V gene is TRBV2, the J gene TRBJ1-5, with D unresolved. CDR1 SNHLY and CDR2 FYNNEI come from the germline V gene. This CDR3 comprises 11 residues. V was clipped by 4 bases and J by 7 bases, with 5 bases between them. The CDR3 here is CASSAGQPQHF. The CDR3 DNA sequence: TGTGCCAGCAGTGCGGGACAGCCCCAGCATTTT.

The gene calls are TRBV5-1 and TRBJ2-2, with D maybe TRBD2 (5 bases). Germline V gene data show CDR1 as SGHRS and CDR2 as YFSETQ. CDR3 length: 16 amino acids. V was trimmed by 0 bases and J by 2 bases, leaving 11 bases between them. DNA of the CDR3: TGCGCCAGCAGCTTGGGAGCTAGCAGAAACACCGGGGAGCTGTTTTTT. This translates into CASSLGASRNTGELFF.

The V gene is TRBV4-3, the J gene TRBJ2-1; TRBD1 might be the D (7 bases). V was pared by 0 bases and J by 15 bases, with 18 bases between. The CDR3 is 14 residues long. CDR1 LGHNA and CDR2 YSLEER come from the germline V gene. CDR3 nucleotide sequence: TGCGCCAGCAGCCAAGAGTTTTCAGGGGGGCCCCGGTTCTTC. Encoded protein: CASSQEFSGGPRFF.

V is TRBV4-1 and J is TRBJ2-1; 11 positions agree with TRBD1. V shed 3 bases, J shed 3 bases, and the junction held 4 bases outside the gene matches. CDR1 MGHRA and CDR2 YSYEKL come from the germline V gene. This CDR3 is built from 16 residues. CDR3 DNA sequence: TGCGCCAGCAGCCAGTGGACAGGGGGCGACTACAATGAGCAGTTCTTC. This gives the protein CASSQWTGGDYNEQFF.

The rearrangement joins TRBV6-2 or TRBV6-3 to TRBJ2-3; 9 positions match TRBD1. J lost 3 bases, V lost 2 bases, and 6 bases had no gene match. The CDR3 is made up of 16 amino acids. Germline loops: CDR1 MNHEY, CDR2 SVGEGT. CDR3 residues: CASSYPRDRETDTQYF. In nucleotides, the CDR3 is TGTGCCAGCAGTTACCCTCGGGACAGGGAAACAGATACGCAGTATTTT.

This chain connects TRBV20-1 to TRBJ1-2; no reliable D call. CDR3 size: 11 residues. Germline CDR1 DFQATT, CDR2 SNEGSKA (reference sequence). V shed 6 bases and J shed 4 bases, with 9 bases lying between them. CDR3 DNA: TGCAGTGCCCCAAGAGGCTATGGCTACACCTTC. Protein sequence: CSAPRGYGYTF.

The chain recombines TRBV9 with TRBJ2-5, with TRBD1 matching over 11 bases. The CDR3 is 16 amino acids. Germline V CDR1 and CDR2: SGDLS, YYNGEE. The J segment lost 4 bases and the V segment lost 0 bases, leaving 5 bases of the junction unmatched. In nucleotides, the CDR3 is TGTGCCAGCAGCGTAGCTGGACAGGGGGCGGGAGAGACCCAGTACTTC. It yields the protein CASSVAGQGAGETQYF. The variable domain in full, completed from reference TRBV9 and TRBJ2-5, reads DSGVTQTPKHLITATGQRVTLRCSPRSGDLSVYWYQQSLDQGLQFLIQYYNGEERAKGNILERFSAQQFPDLHSELNLSSLELGDSALYFCASSVAGQGAGETQYFGPGTRLLVL.

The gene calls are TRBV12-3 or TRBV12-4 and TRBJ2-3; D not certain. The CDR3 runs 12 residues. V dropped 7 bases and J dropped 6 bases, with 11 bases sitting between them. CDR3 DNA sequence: TGTGCCAGCAAAGACACCTCCGATACGCAGTATTTT. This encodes CASKDTSDTQYF.

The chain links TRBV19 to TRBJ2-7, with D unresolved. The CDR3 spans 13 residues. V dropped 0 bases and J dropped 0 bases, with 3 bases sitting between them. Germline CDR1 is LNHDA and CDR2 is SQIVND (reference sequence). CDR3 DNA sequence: TGTGCCAGTAGTATAGACAACTCCTACGAGCAGTACTTC. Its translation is CASSIDNSYEQYF.

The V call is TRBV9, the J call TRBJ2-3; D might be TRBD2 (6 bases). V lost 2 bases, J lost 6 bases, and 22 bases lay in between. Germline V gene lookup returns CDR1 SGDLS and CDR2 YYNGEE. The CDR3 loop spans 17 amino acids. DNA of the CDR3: TGTGCCAGCAGCGTGGCTTCGACGGGGGTATCGGCTGATACGCAGTATTTT. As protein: CASSVASTGVSADTQYF. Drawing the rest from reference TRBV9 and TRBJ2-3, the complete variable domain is DSGVTQTPKHLITATGQRVTLRCSPRSGDLSVYWYQQSLDQGLQFLIQYYNGEERAKGNILERFSAQQFPDLHSELNLSSLELGDSALYFCASSVASTGVSADTQYFGPGTRLTVL.

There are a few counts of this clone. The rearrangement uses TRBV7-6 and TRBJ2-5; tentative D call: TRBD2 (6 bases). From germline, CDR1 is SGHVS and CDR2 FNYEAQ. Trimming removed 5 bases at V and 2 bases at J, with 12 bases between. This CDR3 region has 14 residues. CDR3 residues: CASSPLGRQETQYF. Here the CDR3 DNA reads TGTGCCAGCAGCCCCCTCGGGAGACAAGAGACCCAGTACTTC. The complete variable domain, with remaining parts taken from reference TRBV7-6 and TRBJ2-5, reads GAGVSQSPRYKVTKRGQDVALRCDPISGHVSLYWYRQALGQGPEFLTYFNYEAQQDKSGLPNDRFSAERPEGSISTLTIQRTEQRDSAMYRCASSPLGRQETQYFGPGTRLLVL.